These 4 T cell receptor beta chains were all obtained from the same sample, sequenced in a study of T cells in Graves' hyperthyroidism and ophthalmopathy. Amplified regions were TCR beta CDR3 sequences from RNA transcripts. Primed by the HTBI set, a first-round RT-PCR was run on the TCR CDR3. TCRdb reprocessed the multiplex PCR reads with MiXCR, giving one entry per CDR3 protein. The repertoire holds about 380,000 distinct CDR3 sequences, around 18% seen once, with 40% in the top ten. The source material was blood. These receptor sequences come from a man aged 18 to 29 with Graves' ophthalmopathy.

This clonotype occurred many times. CDR3: CASRQSSYNEQFF. For the CDR3, the DNA is TGTGCCAGCAGACAGAGCTCCTACAATGAGCAGTTCTTC. The rearrangement links TRBV6-1 to TRBJ2-1; D remains ambiguous. Germline values: CDR1 MNHNS, CDR2 SASEGT. V was cut by 6 bases and J by 0 bases, with 6 bases left in between. The CDR3 is 13 amino acids.

This chain joins TRBV5-1 and TRBJ2-7; 9 positions agree with TRBD1. From germline, CDR1 is SGHRS and CDR2 YFSETQ. With V trimmed by 3 bases and J by 4 bases, 5 bases remained unmatched. CDR3 length: 14 amino acids. The CDR3 here is CASSWGQGVYEQYF. DNA of the CDR3: TGCGCCAGCAGCTGGGGACAGGGTGTTTACGAGCAGTACTTC.

This clonotype was seen at least ten times. This chain uses TRBV27 with TRBJ1-5, with D perhaps TRBD1 (6 bases). Trimming removed 5 bases from V and 0 bases from J, with 14 bases in between. This CDR3 is 16 amino acids long. Germline V gives CDR1 MNHEY, CDR2 SMNVEV (reference sequence). The CDR3 DNA reads as TGTGCCAGCAGTCTCCGGGGACATGCTAGCAATCAGCCCCAGCATTTT. Its translation is CASSLRGHASNQPQHF.

This clonotype was seen repeatedly, ten times or more. J is TRBJ2-3 and V is TRBV6-4; 10 bases fit TRBD2. The CDR3 contains 14 residues. Losses at the gene ends were 5 bases for V and 5 bases for J; bases not matched to a gene: 4. Germline V lookup: CDR1 MRHNA, CDR2 SNTAGT. The CDR3 nucleotides are TGTGCCAGCAGTAAAGCGGGGGGGCAAGATACGCAGTATTTT. Its protein is CASSKAGGQDTQYF.